This T cell receptor beta chain was recovered during a study of PD-L1 blockade in urothelial cancer. Measured with immunoSEQ multiplex PCR; TCRdb has only the in-frame clones, and not every one. Among 70,000 to 75,000 clones listed, about four fifths were seen once. V was clipped by 5 bases and J by 4 bases, with 17 bases between them. Germline V gene lookup returns CDR1 MNHNY and CDR2 SVGAGI (reference sequence). This CDR3 contains 15 residues. Described time point: pretreatment peripheral blood. This chain joins TRBV6-6 and TRBJ1-2, with D possibly TRBD1 on 6 matching bases. The TCR sequence derives from a woman in her 70s with urothelial cancer. The specimen comprised PBMCs, sampled around atezolizumab (anti-PD-L1) treatment. CDR3 bases: TGTGCCAGCAGTACCGGGACAAGAAAGACCTATGGCTACACCTTC. Protein: CASSTGTRKTYGYTF.